The 19 T cell receptor beta chains given below trace back to one sample, sequenced in a study of blood T cell repertoires in COVID-19. Data came from immunoSEQ multiplex PCR; TCRdb stores just in-frame clones and leaves some out. Here the sample spans about 180,000 clones, about 80% being singletons. The source material was peripheral blood. These receptors originate from a human donor in a cohort sampled during active COVID-19.

This chain connects TRBV10-1 to TRBJ1-5; D gene unclear. Germline values: CDR1 WNHNN, CDR2 SYGVQD (reference sequence). The CDR3 extends over 13 amino acids. V lost 5 bases and J lost 7, with 12 bases in between. The CDR3 DNA is TGCGCCAGCAGTCGGGGAGAGGGCCAGCCCCAGCATTTT. Translation gives CASSRGEGQPQHF.

The V call is TRBV4-2, the J call TRBJ2-6, with D tentatively TRBD1 (6 bases). CDR3 length: 15 amino acids. Trimming cost V 9 bases and J 3 bases, with 15 bases left between them. The germline gives CDR1 LGHNA, CDR2 YNFKEQ. The CDR3 region is CARQPSGDGANVLTF. CDR3 nucleotides: TGTGCCAGGCAGCCCTCAGGGGATGGGGCCAACGTCCTGACTTTC.

J is TRBJ1-6 and V is TRBV6-5, with TRBD1 matching 9 bases. The germline V gene has CDR1 MNHEY and CDR2 SVGAGI. The CDR3 loop spans 16 amino acids. Trimming cost V 3 bases and J 7 bases; bases outside gene matches: 7. This CDR3 reads CASSYRGDRVNSPLHF. The CDR3 DNA follows: TGTGCCAGCAGTTATCGAGGGGACAGGGTGAATTCACCCCTCCACTTT.

The chain recombines TRBV2 with TRBJ1-2, with a weak D call TRBD1 (5 bases). Trimming pared 6 bases from V and 1 base from J, leaving 12 bases between. Germline CDR1 is SNHLY and CDR2 is FYNNEI. This CDR3 region has 14 residues. Here the CDR3 reads CASRMGGDNYGYTF. CDR3 DNA: TGTGCCAGCAGGATGGGGGGTGATAACTATGGCTACACCTTC.

V gene TRBV9 combines with J gene TRBJ2-1, with 9 bases that match TRBD1. V lost 2 bases to trimming and J lost 6 bases; unmatched junction nucleotides: 9. Looked up from germline, CDR1 is SGDLS and CDR2 is YYNGEE. This CDR3 has 16 amino acids. CDR3 residues: CASSVAGQGMGNEQFF. The CDR3 DNA reads TGTGCCAGCAGCGTTGCGGGACAGGGTATGGGCAATGAGCAGTTCTTC.

The rearrangement joins TRBV19 to TRBJ2-7; 7 bases map to TRBD1. V lost 8 bases, J lost 2 bases, and 9 bases stayed unmatched. Germline V CDR1 and CDR2: LNHDA, SQIVND (reference sequence). This CDR3 has 14 amino acids. CDR3: CASRRTGETYEQYF. CDR3 bases: TGTGCCAGTCGTCGGACAGGCGAAACCTACGAGCAGTACTTC.

This chain links TRBV11-2 with TRBJ2-2; 8 bases are a match to TRBD2. Germline CDR1 reads SGHAT; CDR2 reads FQNNGV. The CDR3 extends over 17 amino acids. The ends lost 4 bases at V and 3 bases at J; junction bases unmatched: 10. The CDR3 DNA sequence: TGTGCCAGCAGCTCACTCAGCGGGGGCCCCTACACCGGGGAGCTGTTTTTT. Encoded protein: CASSSLSGGPYTGELFF.

The rearrangement uses TRBV5-6 and TRBJ2-3; 11 bases match TRBD2. The germline CDR1 and CDR2 sequences are SGHDT and YYEEEE. CDR3 size: 16 residues. Trimming removed 4 bases from V and 5 bases from J; junction bases left unmatched: 9. CDR3 bases: TGTGCCAGCAGCCCCTTAGCGGGGGGGCCGGAAGATACGCAGTATTTT. It codes for CASSPLAGGPEDTQYF.

This clone was seen only once. CDR3 DNA sequence: TGCGCCAGCAGCTTGGAGCGGACTAGCGGGGGGGGAGATACGCAGTATTTT. This codes for CASSLERTSGGGDTQYF. This chain joins TRBV5-1 and TRBJ2-3; TRBD2 matches 15 bases. Germline CDR1 and CDR2: SGHRS and YFSETQ. The V and J ends lost 0 bases and 5 bases, in that order; junction bases with no gene match: 4. CDR3 size: 17 residues.

The chain combines TRBV18 with TRBJ1-2, with 7 bases lining up with TRBD1. CDR1 is KGHSH and CDR2 is LQKENI in the germline V gene. With V trimmed by 3 bases and J by 8 bases, 12 bases remained unmatched. The CDR3 is 15 amino acids. The CDR3 region is CASSPIVQGENGYTF. The CDR3 DNA sequence: TGTGCCAGCTCACCCATCGTGCAGGGGGAGAACGGCTACACCTTC. The full variable domain, completed using reference TRBV18 and TRBJ1-2, is NAGVMQNPRHLVRRRGQEARLRCSPMKGHSHVYWYRQLPEEGLKFMVYLQKENIIDESGMPKERFSAEFPKEGPSILRIQQVVRGDSAAYFCASSPIVQGENGYTFGSGTRLTVV.

This chain links TRBV30 with TRBJ2-7; no firm D call. The CDR3 contains 16 residues. Germline-derived CDR1 and CDR2 are GTSNPN and SVGIG (reference sequence). The V end lost 3 bases, the J end lost 5 bases, and 23 bases lay between the germline ends. This CDR3 is CAWREPLKVGVDEQYF. CDR3 bases: TGTGCCTGGAGGGAGCCTTTAAAGGTTGGTGTGGACGAGCAGTACTTC.

This clone was detected a few times. This chain connects TRBV3-1 (or the pseudogene TRBV3-2) to TRBJ2-7; D perhaps matches TRBD1 (6 bases). Trimming cost V 1 base and J 5 bases, with 12 bases left between them. The CDR3 is made up of 14 amino acids. Germline CDR1 is LGHDT and CDR2 is YNNKEL (reference sequence). The CDR3 is CASSQGPRGDEQYF. The CDR3 nucleotides are TGTGCCAGCAGCCAAGGGCCCAGGGGCGACGAGCAGTACTTC.

This clone appeared a few times. V gene TRBV5-6 combines with J gene TRBJ2-1, with D uncertain. V lost 4 bases, J lost 6 bases, and 8 bases lay in between. The CDR3 consists of 12 residues. Germline V lookup: CDR1 SGHDT, CDR2 YYEEEE. The CDR3 DNA follows: TGTGCCAGCAGCCCCCCGTCCAATGAGCAGTTCTTC. It yields the protein CASSPPSNEQFF.

V usage is TRBV18 and J usage is TRBJ1-1; TRBD1 agrees at 7 bases. The length of the CDR3 is 21 residues. Trimming cost V 2 bases and J 1 base; bases outside gene matches: 22. The germline V gene has CDR1 KGHSH and CDR2 LQKENI. This CDR3 is CASSPYIGQDLTQHENTEAFF. The CDR3 bases are TGTGCCAGCTCACCATATATCGGACAGGATCTGACGCAACACGAGAACACTGAAGCTTTCTTT.

The chain carries TRBV5-1 and TRBJ2-3; 8 positions match TRBD2. The CDR3 sequence is 14 residues long. V trimming: 4 bases; J trimming: 5 bases; junction bases outside the gene matches: 6. Germline CDR1 SGHRS, CDR2 YFSETQ. In nucleotides, the CDR3 is TGCGCCAGCAGCGGCGAACTAGCGGTAGATACGCAGTATTTT. This codes for CASSGELAVDTQYF.

The chain combines TRBV5-5 with TRBJ2-7, with 10 bases matching TRBD1. Per the germline V gene, CDR1 is SGHKS and CDR2 is YYEKEE (reference sequence). V lost 3 bases, J lost 5 bases, and 8 bases stayed unmatched. This CDR3 contains 15 residues. Written as DNA, the CDR3 is TGTGCCAGCAGCTCACCCGGGACAGGGGCTGACGAGCAGTACTTC. Amino acid sequence: CASSSPGTGADEQYF.

This chain connects TRBV5-4 to TRBJ2-3; 8 bases align to TRBD2. V lost 5 bases and J lost 7; bases outside the gene matches: 12. This CDR3 spans 15 amino acids. Germline CDR1 SGHNT, CDR2 YYREEE (reference sequence). The CDR3 DNA sequence: TGTGCCAGCAGTCCAGCGGGGGCCTCTATGTATACGCAGTATTTT. As protein: CASSPAGASMYTQYF.

This clone showed up just once. The gene calls are TRBV7-6 and TRBJ2-3; D is possibly TRBD2 (8 bases). This CDR3 is built from 17 residues. The V end was cut by 5 bases, the J end by 2 bases, with 20 bases between. CDR1 is SGHVS, CDR2 FNYEAQ, per germline. CDR3 DNA: TGTGCCAGCAGCCCCTCAGGGGGGACTAGGGTCACAGATACGCAGTATTTT. Translated: CASSPSGGTRVTDTQYF.

This chain connects TRBV10-3 to TRBJ2-5; D may be TRBD1 (5 bases). Trimming took off 7 bases at V and 4 bases at J, with 10 bases between the two ends. The CDR3 covers 12 residues. Germline V gene sequence: CDR1 ENHRY, CDR2 SYGVKD. CDR3 in amino acids: CAIKGLGETQYF. CDR3 nucleotide sequence: TGTGCCATCAAGGGGCTAGGAGAGACCCAGTACTTC.